The 13 T cell receptor beta chains below were found in one sample sequenced in a study of spatial heterogeneity in lung cancer. Each CDR3 protein gets one entry after TCRdb re-called the 5' RACE reads with MiXCR. The sample carries some 64,000 distinct CDR3 sequences, about 8% recorded once. The time point is: sample taken at primary tumor resection. Unsorted samples of tumor, nontumor lung or frozen PBMC had their whole RNA sequenced. Sample: PBMCs, taken at surgery. These receptors all stem from a female donor with early-stage non-small cell lung cancer.

This clonotype was counted only a few times. This chain connects TRBV11-2 to TRBJ1-2, with TRBD1 matching 7 bases. Germline loops: CDR1 SGHAT, CDR2 FQNNGV. The V segment lost 5 bases and the J segment 1 base; nucleotides outside the gene matches: 7. The CDR3 is 15 amino acids. The CDR3 sequence: CASSPEDRLNYGYTF. The CDR3 DNA follows: TGTGCCAGCAGCCCTGAGGACAGGCTTAACTATGGCTACACCTTC.

To note about this clonotype: At one of its ends the junction is not consistent with the germline gene, which may arise from a read error. This sequence joins TRBV28 and TRBJ1-1; D not resolved. The germline V gene encodes CDR1 MDHEN and CDR2 SYDVKM. The CDR3 is 13 residues long. This CDR3 is CASSFSMGTAAFF. CDR3 DNA: TGTGCCAGCAGTTTCTCCATGGGCACTGCAGCTTTCTTT.

The gene calls are TRBV7-2 and TRBJ1-1, with no clear D. The CDR3 consists of 14 residues. Germline CDR1 SGHTA, CDR2 FQGNSA. Trimming removed 5 bases from V and 1 base from J, with 11 bases in between. The CDR3 protein is CASSLVGSNTEAFF. CDR3 coding DNA: TGTGCCAGCAGCCTGGTGGGTTCGAACACTGAAGCTTTCTTT.

The chain carries TRBV2 and TRBJ1-1; 7 bases are shared with TRBD1. From germline, CDR1 is SNHLY and CDR2 FYNNEI. V shed 4 bases, J shed 5 bases, and the junction held 4 bases outside the gene matches. This CDR3 region has 13 residues. The CDR3 nucleotides are TGTGCCAGCAGTGGGCCAGGGGGTACTGAAGCTTTCTTT. Translated: CASSGPGGTEAFF.

The gene calls are TRBV11-2 and TRBJ1-1; D uncertain. Germline V gene data show CDR1 as SGHAT and CDR2 as FQNNGV. V was trimmed by 1 base and J by 5 bases, leaving 5 bases between them. The CDR3 consists of 12 residues. CDR3 coding DNA: TGTGCCAGCAGCTTAGCGGGGACTGAAGCTTTCTTT. Translation: CASSLAGTEAFF.

V gene TRBV11-2 combines with J gene TRBJ1-1; the match to TRBD1 covers 9 bases. The J segment lost 4 bases and the V segment lost 6 bases, leaving 12 bases of the junction unmatched. This CDR3 region has 16 residues. Germline lookup yields CDR1 SGHAT and CDR2 FQNNGV. CDR3 in amino acids: CASRGNRGQRGTEAFF. In DNA, the CDR3 is TGTGCCAGCAGAGGAAACAGGGGGCAGAGGGGCACTGAAGCTTTCTTT.

This chain uses TRBV5-1 with TRBJ2-3; the D gene is possibly TRBD1 (6 bases). Germline-derived CDR1 and CDR2 are SGHRS and YFSETQ. V lost 7 bases, J lost 1 base, and 10 bases lay in between. The CDR3 spans 13 residues. This chain's CDR3 is CASEGQRTDTQYF. Here the CDR3 DNA reads TGCGCCAGCGAAGGACAGCGCACAGATACGCAGTATTTT.

This clonotype was observed a few times. A read error may produce the germline difference seen at one junction end. The chain links TRBV7-8 to TRBJ2-1, with 12 bases fitting TRBD2. CDR3 length: 16 residues. Germline V gives CDR1 SGHVS, CDR2 FQNEAQ. For the CDR3, the DNA is TGTGCCAGCAGCCAGGGGACTAGCGGGTACTACGATGAGCAGTTCTTC. This encodes CASSQGTSGYYDEQFF.

This clonotype appeared a few times. The chain has TRBV23-1 and TRBJ1-5; no clear D. TRBV23-1 is treated as an ORF (open reading frame) with a function not yet certain. This CDR3 is 17 amino acids long. Trimming removed 0 bases from V and 2 bases from J, with 14 bases in between. Written as DNA, the CDR3 is TGCGCCAGCAGTCAATCAGGGAGCCCTGCACGCAATCAGCCCCAGCATTTT. Amino acids: CASSQSGSPARNQPQHF.

CDR3 sequence (DNA): TGTGCCAGCAGCCCGCGGGGTGAGGATCAGCCCCAGCATTTT. This encodes CASSPRGEDQPQHF. This rearrangement joins TRBV7-8 to TRBJ1-5; unclear D gene. V lost 5 bases to trimming and J lost 5 bases, with 13 bases between them. CDR1 is SGHVS and CDR2 is FQNEAQ in the germline V gene. The length of the CDR3 is 14 residues.

In regard to this clonotype: Relative to the germline gene, one junction end is altered; a read error may explain this. The chain employs TRBV7-6 and TRBJ2-3; TRBD2 might be the D (5 bases). CDR1 SGHVS and CDR2 FNYEAQ come from the germline V gene. The CDR3 runs to 16 residues. CDR3 sequence (DNA): TGTGCCGGCAGCTCCCCGCCGGGGTCGGGCACAGATACGCAGTATTTT. Amino acids: CAGSSPPGSGTDTQYF.

This clonotype was seen a few times. The chain joins TRBV11-2 to TRBJ2-2; D is unresolved. V was cut by 5 bases and J by 5 bases, with 12 bases left in between. CDR1 is SGHAT, CDR2 FQNNGV, per germline. The CDR3 sequence is 14 residues long. The CDR3 nucleotides read TGTGCCAGCAGCCCCCAGCGTCGGACCGGGGAGCTGTTTTTT. It codes for CASSPQRRTGELFF. The whole variable domain, remainder taken from reference TRBV11-2 and TRBJ2-2, is EAGVAQSPRYKIIEKRQSVAFWCNPISGHATLYWYQQILGQGPKLLIQFQNNGVVDDSQLPKDRFSAERLKGVDSTLKIQPAKLEDSAVYLCASSPQRRTGELFFGEGSRLTVL.

The chain has TRBV6-6 and TRBJ1-6, with D possibly TRBD1 on 6 matching bases. The CDR3 is made up of 16 amino acids. V shed 0 bases and J shed 10 bases, with 16 bases lying between them. CDR1 and CDR2 from the germline V gene are MNHNY and SVGAGI (reference sequence). CDR3 bases: TGTGCCAGCAGTTACTCCCGGACAGTCGAGGAGTCACCCCTCCACTTT. Translated, it gives CASSYSRTVEESPLHF.